These T cell receptor beta chains were read from a single sample in a study of cytomegalovirus exposure and HLA in healthy donors. Some clones are missing from TCRdb's copy, which holds only in-frame ones; the method was immunoSEQ multiplex PCR. The sample contains more than 150,000 clones, about 81% of which appear only once. Sample: PBMCs. These receptors were collected from a man aged 40-55 years in good health and CMV-seronegative. Both conserved end residues are part of each CDR3. A D gene is named only where the DNA matches it firmly. Clone size is not always given. Where it is, it says once, few, many or a class for expanded clones.

>TRBD2|TRBV25-1|TRBJ2-5|NA|14
CASRLGGWAETQYF
TGTGCCAGCCGCTTGGGGGGGTGGGCAGAGACCCAGTACTTC
>NA|TRBV27|TRBJ1-1|NA|15
CASGQGFIRNTEAFF
TGTGCCAGCGGGCAGGGTTTTATTCGGAACACTGAAGCTTTCTTT
>NA|TRBV7-8|TRBJ2-3|NA|12
CASSPSTDTQYF
TGTGCCAGCAGCCCTTCCACAGATACGCAGTATTTT
>TRBD1|TRBV4-3|TRBJ1-3|NA|17
CASSPKPGQGAGNTIYF
TGCGCCAGCAGCCCGAAACCGGGACAGGGGGCAGGAAACACCATATATTTT
>NA|TRBV28|TRBJ2-7|once|13
CASSSPSSYEQYF
TGTGCCAGCAGTTCCCCTAGTTCCTACGAGCAGTACTTC
>TRBD1|TRBV28|TRBJ2-4|NA|12
CAAGDRENIQYF
TGTGCGGCGGGGGACAGGGAAAACATTCAGTACTTC
>TRBD1|TRBV5-5|TRBJ2-3|NA|15
CASSFGQGLADTQYF
TGTGCCAGCAGCTTCGGACAGGGACTGGCGGATACGCAGTATTTT
>TRBD1|TRBV7-3|TRBJ1-2|NA|13
CASSSRTGGGYTF
TGTGCCAGCAGCTCCCGGACAGGAGGTGGCTACACCTTC
>NA|TRBV18|TRBJ1-1|NA|16
CASSPRPTGMNTEAFF
TGTGCCAGCTCACCACGCCCCACAGGGATGAACACTGAAGCTTTCTTT
>TRBD2|TRBV5-4|TRBJ2-5|once|16
CASSFAAGGVQETQYF
TGTGCCAGCAGCTTTGCCGCGGGAGGGGTTCAAGAGACCCAGTACTTC
>TRBD2|TRBV7-8|TRBJ2-1|NA|17
CASSRLVAGGLYNEQFF
TGTGCCAGCAGCCGGCTAGTGGCGGGGGGCCTCTACAATGAGCAGTTCTTC
>NA|TRBV28|TRBJ2-5|once|15
CASSFPGQIQETQYF
TGTGCCAGCAGTTTTCCAGGGCAGATTCAAGAGACCCAGTACTTC
>NA|TRBV6-4|TRBJ2-1|NA|16
CASSAGKAERYNEQFF
TGTGCCAGCAGTGCGGGAAAAGCGGAGAGATACAATGAGCAGTTCTTC
>TRBD2|TRBV5-1|TRBJ2-5|NA|14
CASSWAGGEETQYF
TGCGCCAGCAGCTGGGCGGGGGGGGAAGAGACCCAGTACTTC
>NA|TRBV27|TRBJ1-1|NA|15
CASLPLLSGNTEAFF
TGTGCCAGCCTACCCCTTCTGTCGGGAAACACTGAAGCTTTCTTT
>TRBD1|TRBV10-1|TRBJ1-5|NA|17
CASGPRDRTHSNQPQHF
TGCGCCAGCGGCCCCCGGGACAGGACCCATAGCAATCAGCCCCAGCATTTT
>NA|TRBV6-1|TRBJ1-2|once|13
CASSSHRAFFYTF
TGTGCCAGCAGCTCCCACAGGGCGTTTTTTTACACCTTC
>NA|TRBV11-1|TRBJ1-4|few|13
CASSLADGTKLFF
TGTGCCAGCAGCTTAGCGGACGGGACTAAACTGTTTTTT
>TRBD1|TRBV30|TRBJ1-2|NA|13
CAWSVTGGYGYTF
TGTGCCTGGAGTGTAACAGGGGGCTATGGCTACACCTTC
>TRBD1|TRBV29-1|TRBJ2-7|NA|13
CSVVGQAAYEQYF
TGCAGCGTTGTAGGACAGGCCGCCTACGAGCAGTACTTC
>TRBD1|TRBV2|TRBJ1-5|NA|14
CASSGGTGGQPQHF
TGTGCCAGCAGTGGAGGGACAGGGGGCCAGCCCCAGCATTTT
>NA|TRBV9|TRBJ1-1|few|15
CASSVGPERGTEAFF
TGTGCCAGCAGCGTAGGCCCGGAAAGGGGTACTGAAGCTTTCTTT
>TRBD1|TRBV9|TRBJ2-7|NA|14
CASSTWDSSYEQYF
TGTGCCAGCAGCACGTGGGACAGCTCCTACGAGCAGTACTTC
>NA|TRBV15|TRBJ2-2|NA|15
CATSRDLLNTGELFF
TGTGCCACCAGCAGAGATCTCCTAAACACCGGGGAGCTGTTTTTT
>NA|TRBV19|TRBJ1-2|NA|16
CASSIDPNRGAHGYTF
TGTGCCAGTAGTATAGACCCCAACCGGGGGGCCCATGGCTACACCTTC
>TRBD2|TRBV5-4|TRBJ2-1|NA|15
CASSFGSLADNEQFF
TGTGCCAGCAGCTTTGGCTCGCTAGCGGACAATGAGCAGTTCTTC
>NA|TRBV4-3|TRBJ1-1|NA|13
CASSQAGRTEAFF
TGCGCCAGCAGCCAAGCGGGGAGGACTGAAGCTTTCTTT
>NA|TRBV9|TRBJ1-1|NA|13
CASSARENTEAFF
TGTGCCAGCAGCGCGAGGGAGAACACTGAAGCTTTCTTT